These 10 T cell receptor beta chains originate from one sample sequenced in a study of shared clonotypes between healthy human individuals. Measured with immunoSEQ multiplex PCR; TCRdb has only the in-frame clones, and not every one. The repertoire holds 2 million to 2.5 million clones, with 85% to 95% as singletons. Terminally differentiated effector memory CD45RA+ cells were left out of the naive CD8 fraction, which was CD45RO-negative and positively selected for CCR7. The sequenced sample was naive CD8+ T cells from PBMCs. These receptors all come from a man aged 18 to 29 in good health. Some clones in this sample may be carry-over from other donors' samples.

The chain joins TRBV13 to TRBJ2-7; 10 bases are a match to TRBD1. The CDR3 loop spans 15 amino acids. V dropped 5 bases and J dropped 0; count of bases not matched to a gene: 4. Germline-derived CDR1 and CDR2 are PRHDT and FYEKMQ (reference sequence). The CDR3 coding sequence is TGTGCCAGCAGCGCCTGGACAGGGGGCTCCTACGAGCAGTACTTC. Encoded protein: CASSAWTGGSYEQYF.

On this clone itself: Other DNA sequences in the same sample also yield this CDR3. The chain joins TRBV9 to TRBJ1-2; D call uncertain. Per germline, CDR1 SGDLS and CDR2 YYNGEE. The CDR3 sequence is 14 residues long. V lost 0 bases, J lost 1 base, and 7 bases lay in between. Here the CDR3 reads CASSVGGDNYGYTF. CDR3 DNA: TGTGCCAGCAGCGTAGGGGGAGATAACTATGGCTACACCTTC.

The DNA for the CDR3 is TGTGCCAGCAAATTTCTAGCGGTTGCCGGGGAGCTGTTTTTT. Its protein is CASKFLAVAGELFF. V and J are TRBV6-5 and TRBJ2-2, with 7 bases fitting TRBD2. The germline V gene has CDR1 MNHEY and CDR2 SVGAGI. Trimming removed 7 bases from V and 6 bases from J; junction bases left unmatched: 8. The CDR3 loop spans 14 amino acids.

This clone has just one count. The chain links TRBV5-6 to TRBJ2-1; D is possibly TRBD1 (6 bases). V was clipped by 6 bases and J by 2 bases, with 12 bases between them. The CDR3 length is 14 residues. Germline V CDR1 and CDR2: SGHDT, YYEEEE. CDR3 coding DNA: TGTGCCAGCAATCCCGACAGGACCTACAATGAGCAGTTCTTC. The encoded protein is CASNPDRTYNEQFF.

The chain combines TRBV9 with TRBJ2-4; TRBD2 might be the D (6 bases). The V end was cut by 0 bases, the J end by 8 bases, with 12 bases between. The CDR3 has 14 residues. Germline loops: CDR1 SGDLS, CDR2 YYNGEE. CDR3 loop: CASSVGGARDIQYF. The CDR3 DNA reads as TGTGCCAGCAGCGTAGGCGGGGCGCGGGACATTCAGTACTTC.

The chain has TRBV28 and TRBJ2-4, with D possibly being TRBD2 (5 bases). V dropped 7 bases and J dropped 0 bases, with 19 bases sitting between them. Germline assignment: CDR1 MDHEN and CDR2 SYDVKM. This CDR3 is 17 amino acids long. The CDR3 here is CASNPDSGVLAKNIQYF. The CDR3 DNA reads as TGTGCCAGCAATCCCGATTCCGGGGTCTTAGCCAAAAACATTCAGTACTTC.

The rearrangement links TRBV5-1 to TRBJ2-2, with TRBD2 matching 10 bases. J gave up 6 bases and V 4 bases, and 12 bases lay outside the gene matches. This CDR3 has 17 residues. The V gene's germline CDR1 is SGHRS and CDR2 YFSETQ. CDR3 sequence: CASSRPPSGRVAGELFF. The CDR3 bases are TGCGCCAGCAGCCGCCCGCCGAGCGGGAGGGTGGCCGGGGAGCTGTTTTTT.

This clone was observed once. V usage is TRBV7-3 and J usage is TRBJ2-6; D is tentatively TRBD1 or TRBD2 (5 bases each). The ends were cut back, 5 bases at V and 0 bases at J, with 23 bases in the middle. The CDR3 is 20 residues long. Looked up from germline, CDR1 is SGHTA and CDR2 is FQGTGA. The DNA of the CDR3 is TGTGCCAGCAGCCCCAACACGGGACCTCAGCGGCCCTCTGGGGCCAACGTCCTGACTTTC. It translates to CASSPNTGPQRPSGANVLTF.

To note about this clone: This specimen includes other DNA sequences encoding the same CDR3. The chain uses TRBV19 and TRBJ1-5; a possible D gene is TRBD1 (5 bases). With 3 bases removed from V and 1 base from J, the gap between germline ends came to 7 bases. The CDR3 runs to 14 residues. Germline V gene sequence: CDR1 LNHDA, CDR2 SQIVND (reference sequence). The CDR3 DNA reads TGTGCCAGTAGTATGAGGGGAAGCAATCAGCCCCAGCATTTT. Residues: CASSMRGSNQPQHF.

The rearrangement uses TRBV2 and TRBJ2-3; TRBD1 agrees at 8 bases. Germline lookup yields CDR1 SNHLY and CDR2 FYNNEI. This CDR3 has 13 amino acids. The V segment lost 10 bases and the J segment 2 bases; nucleotides outside the gene matches: 5. CDR3 in amino acids: CATPGGVTDTQYF. The CDR3 region has the DNA TGTGCCACACCAGGGGGCGTCACAGATACGCAGTATTTT.